One and the same sample provided the 28 T cell receptor beta chains below, sequenced in a study of vaccination and CD4 T cells after COVID-19. Sequenced with the Oncomine TCR Beta short-read assay was DNA taken from cultured CD4+ T cells. TCRdb re-derived calls from the PCR reads in MiXCR, one entry per CDR3 protein. The data hold thousands of distinct CDR3 sequences, with roughly 23% observed a single time. Treatment described: roughly 10-day PBMC culture with coronavirus spike peptide pools or control peptides (ViraFEST assay). For these receptors, no antigen is known. The sample consisted of cultured CD4+ T cells from blood. These receptors all stem from a human donor with COVID-19.

This clonotype counts as medium-sized. The chain carries TRBV20-1 and TRBJ1-2; 9 bases match TRBD1. Trimming at V came to 6 bases and at J to 2 bases, leaving 4 bases not matched to a gene. The CDR3 spans 13 residues. Germline CDR1 is DFQATT and CDR2 is SNEGSKA (reference sequence). The DNA for the CDR3 is TGCAGTGCCCCGGGACAGGGAAACTATGGCTACACCTTC. This translates into CSAPGQGNYGYTF.

CDR3 nucleotides: TGTGCCTGGAGTGCCCTTGGATGGGAGACCCAGTACTTC. This sequence encodes CAWSALGWETQYF. The V gene is TRBV30, the J gene TRBJ2-5, with unresolved D. V gave up 1 base and J gave up 5 bases, with 11 bases separating them. This CDR3 spans 13 amino acids. Germline lookup yields CDR1 GTSNPN and CDR2 SVGIG (reference sequence).

This rearrangement joins TRBV12-3 or TRBV12-4 to TRBJ1-6, with 7 positions matching TRBD1. CDR3 length: 14 residues. With 6 bases clipped from V and 12 bases from J, the junction kept 11 bases outside the gene matches. In DNA form, the CDR3 reads TGTGCCAGCAGCCCCAGACGACAGGGTGAACCCCTCCACTTT. It encodes CASSPRRQGEPLHF.

This clonotype has a handful of counts. J is TRBJ2-2 and V is TRBV2, with D possibly TRBD1 on 6 matching bases. Germline CDR1 SNHLY, CDR2 FYNNEI. The length of the CDR3 is 13 residues. The V and J ends lost 7 bases and 6 bases respectively, with 12 bases between them. The CDR3 nucleotides are TGTGCCAGCACAATGGACAGATCCGGGGAGCTGTTTTTT. Its translation: CASTMDRSGELFF.

By share of the sample, this clonotype is medium-sized. The rearrangement joins TRBV10-3 to TRBJ1-2; D gene ambiguous. V was trimmed by 7 bases and J by 6 bases, leaving 12 bases between them. CDR1 is ENHRY and CDR2 is SYGVKD in the germline V gene. This CDR3 comprises 12 residues. The CDR3 region is CAINRRGNGYTF. CDR3 in DNA: TGTGCCATCAATCGAAGAGGGAATGGCTACACCTTC.

This clonotype was picked up a small number of times. The rearrangement joins TRBV11-3 to TRBJ1-1; D perhaps matches TRBD1 (5 bases). Trimming removed 5 bases at V and 5 bases at J, with 15 bases between. In germline, CDR1 is SGHNT, CDR2 YENEEA. The CDR3 runs 14 residues. The DNA for the CDR3 is TGTGCCAGCAGCAAAAGTAAGGGGAGTACTGAAGCTTTCTTT. Translation: CASSKSKGSTEAFF.

In its sample, this clonotype is medium-sized. The chain employs TRBV15 and TRBJ1-3; 11 bases fit TRBD1. CDR1 is LNHNV and CDR2 is YYDKDF in the germline V gene (reference sequence). J lost 3 bases, V lost 5 bases, and 3 bases had no gene match. The CDR3 extends over 15 amino acids. CDR3 in DNA: TGTGCCACCAGCTGGGACAGGGGGAATGGAAACACCATATATTTT. The encoded protein is CATSWDRGNGNTIYF.

V usage is TRBV9 and J usage is TRBJ2-5; D is possibly TRBD1 (6 bases). CDR3 length: 15 residues. Trimming took off 4 bases at V and 2 bases at J, with 15 bases between the two ends. CDR1 is SGDLS, CDR2 YYNGEE, per germline. CDR3 amino acids: CASSTQTGPQETQYF. In DNA form, the CDR3 reads TGTGCCAGCAGCACACAGACAGGCCCGCAAGAGACCCAGTACTTC.

This clonotype occurred a few times. V and J are TRBV20-1 and TRBJ2-3; tentatively, D is TRBD2 (7 bases). Trimming cost V 0 bases and J 4 bases, with 11 bases left between them. Germline values: CDR1 DFQATT, CDR2 SNEGSKA (reference sequence). This CDR3 is 14 amino acids long. The CDR3 DNA sequence: TGCAGTGCTAGAGACGGCGGGGGCGCAGATACGCAGTATTTT. Protein sequence: CSARDGGGADTQYF.

This clonotype was observed a few times. The chain employs TRBV20-1 and TRBJ1-1; 8 bases align to TRBD1. CDR1 and CDR2 (germline): DFQATT, SNEGSKA (reference sequence). CDR3 length: 14 residues. V gave up 3 bases and J gave up 11 bases; unmatched junction bases: 14. This CDR3 reads CSASPPTGALSAFF. The CDR3 nucleotides are TGCAGTGCTAGTCCTCCGACAGGGGCGTTGTCGGCTTTCTTT.

This sequence joins TRBV11-3 and TRBJ2-3, with 7 bases lining up with TRBD1. Per the germline V gene, CDR1 is SGHNT and CDR2 is YENEEA. Trimming took 2 bases from V and 11 from J; bases not matched to a gene: 4. The CDR3 consists of 12 residues. CDR3: CASSLRDSLQYF. The CDR3 DNA reads as TGTGCCAGCAGCTTACGGGACAGCTTGCAGTATTTT.

The chain carries TRBV7-6 and TRBJ1-3; D gene unclear. The CDR3 consists of 15 residues. V dropped 5 bases and J dropped 2 bases, with 13 bases sitting between them. Looked up from germline, CDR1 is SGHVS and CDR2 is FNYEAQ. This chain's CDR3 is CASSRKGTPGNTIYF. CDR3 bases: TGTGCCAGCAGCCGCAAGGGAACACCTGGAAACACCATATATTTT.

CDR3 protein: CSASLAGVSTDTQYF. CDR3 DNA sequence: TGCAGTGCGAGTCTAGCGGGGGTTAGCACAGATACGCAGTATTTT. The V gene is TRBV20-1, the J gene TRBJ2-3, with 10 bases fitting TRBD2. CDR1 is DFQATT and CDR2 is SNEGSKA in the germline V gene (reference sequence). The V gene end was trimmed by 6 bases and the J gene end by 0 bases; junction bases not matched to a gene: 6. The CDR3 extends over 15 amino acids.

The CDR3 is CASSLSGGLGGYTF. Written as DNA, the CDR3 is TGTGCCAGCAGTTTATCGGGGGGGCTTGGTGGCTACACCTTC. This sequence joins TRBV27 and TRBJ1-2, with D possibly being TRBD1 (6 bases). Germline V gives CDR1 MNHEY, CDR2 SMNVEV (reference sequence). Between the trimmed V and J ends, which lost 0 bases and 7 bases, there was a span of 12 bases. The CDR3 is made up of 14 amino acids.

As regards this clonotype: A read error is possible here, since a much larger clone lies one base away. The chain carries TRBV6-5 and TRBJ1-2, with D uncertain. The CDR3 sequence is 15 residues long. CDR1 MNHEY and CDR2 SVGAGI come from the germline V gene. CDR3 sequence (DNA): TGTGCCAGCGGTTACTCGAACGGTGGTGCCTATGGCTACACCTTC. Protein sequence: CASGYSNGGAYGYTF.

The chain carries TRBV7-6 and TRBJ2-5, with 7 bases lining up with TRBD1. CDR1 is SGHVS, CDR2 FNYEAQ, per germline. This CDR3 is 16 amino acids long. Germline trimming cut 5 bases from V and 0 bases from J; bases unmatched to any gene: 9. The CDR3 loop is CASSPYGTANQETQYF. The CDR3 coding sequence is TGTGCCAGCAGCCCTTACGGGACAGCTAACCAAGAGACCCAGTACTTC.

This chain connects TRBV5-1 to TRBJ2-5, with D tentatively TRBD1 (6 bases). Deletions cut 3 bases from V and 6 bases from J, with 27 bases between. The CDR3 length is 18 residues. Per the germline V gene, CDR1 is SGHRS and CDR2 is YFSETQ. The CDR3 sequence is CASSSRDTSFFQVKTQYF. DNA of the CDR3: TGCGCCAGCAGCTCCCGGGACACAAGCTTCTTCCAAGTAAAGACCCAGTACTTC. The full variable domain, with the rest looked up from reference TRBV5-1 and TRBJ2-5, is KAGVTQTPRYLIKTRGQQVTLSCSPISGHRSVSWYQQTPGQGLQFLFEYFSETQRNKGNFPGRFSGRQFSNSRSEMNVSTLELGDSALYLCASSSRDTSFFQVKTQYFGPGTRLLVL.

This clonotype has more than one count but fewer than ten. This chain joins TRBV11-2 and TRBJ2-1, with D possibly TRBD2 on 6 matching bases. Germline values: CDR1 SGHAT, CDR2 FQNNGV. The CDR3 spans 13 residues. Trimming took off 0 bases at V and 10 bases at J, with 10 bases between the two ends. The CDR3 region is CASSLDTAGEQFF. Written as DNA, the CDR3 is TGTGCCAGCAGCTTAGATACGGCGGGAGAGCAGTTCTTC.

This chain uses TRBV20-1 with TRBJ1-4; TRBD1 is a possible D gene (5 bases). Trimming left V 5 bases short and J 8 bases short, with 15 bases between. CDR1 is DFQATT, CDR2 SNEGSKA, per germline (reference sequence). The CDR3 has 13 amino acids. CDR3 residues: CSAEAGTDEKLFF. In DNA form, the CDR3 reads TGCAGTGCTGAAGCCGGGACGGACGAAAAACTGTTTTTT.

The genes are TRBV7-2 and TRBJ2-6; D remains ambiguous. The CDR3 is made up of 13 amino acids. Germline CDR1 reads SGHTA; CDR2 reads FQGNSA. Trimming cost V 6 bases and J 1 base, with 4 bases left between them. CDR3 sequence: CASSPSGANVLTF. CDR3 DNA: TGTGCCAGCAGTCCTTCTGGGGCCAACGTCCTGACTTTC.

This clonotype was observed a handful of times. The chain is built from TRBV6-2 or TRBV6-3 and TRBJ2-7, with TRBD2 as a possible D gene (6 bases). V was cut by 11 bases and J by 6 bases, with 23 bases left in between. The CDR3 loop spans 14 amino acids. Germline V gene lookup returns CDR1 MNHEY and CDR2 SVGEGT. Written as DNA, the CDR3 is TGTGCCGGAGCGATCGGAGGGAATTTTGGCGAGCAGTACTTC. This translates into CAGAIGGNFGEQYF.

In its sample, this clonotype was seen a few times. J is TRBJ2-7 and V is TRBV20-1, with TRBD1 matching over 12 bases. V lost 0 bases, J lost 6 bases, and 6 bases stayed unmatched. Germline lookup yields CDR1 DFQATT and CDR2 SNEGSKA (reference sequence). CDR3 size: 15 residues. In nucleotides, the CDR3 is TGCAGTGCTAGAGATCCAGGGACAGGGGGCGTCGAGCAGTACTTC. It specifies CSARDPGTGGVEQYF.

The rearrangement links TRBV20-1 to TRBJ2-1, with 8 bases that match TRBD1. Germline V lookup: CDR1 DFQATT, CDR2 SNEGSKA (reference sequence). The CDR3 consists of 14 residues. The V segment lost 6 bases and the J segment 0 bases; nucleotides outside the gene matches: 4. The CDR3 DNA is TGCAGTGCCTGGACAGGGCCCTCCTACAATGAGCAGTTCTTC. Its protein product is CSAWTGPSYNEQFF.

The chain couples TRBV11-2 to TRBJ1-6; the D is unclear. CDR3 length: 17 residues. The germline V gene encodes CDR1 SGHAT and CDR2 FQNNGV. The germline V and J ends were trimmed by 5 bases and 7 bases, with 21 bases remaining between them. This CDR3 is CASSPLFREGKNSPLHF. Written as DNA, the CDR3 is TGTGCCAGCAGCCCTCTTTTTAGGGAGGGCAAGAATTCACCCCTCCACTTT. The whole variable domain, remainder taken from reference TRBV11-2 and TRBJ1-6, is EAGVAQSPRYKIIEKRQSVAFWCNPISGHATLYWYQQILGQGPKLLIQFQNNGVVDDSQLPKDRFSAERLKGVDSTLKIQPAKLEDSAVYLCASSPLFREGKNSPLHFGNGTRLTVT.

The chain carries TRBV5-8 and TRBJ1-5; 8 nucleotides agree with TRBD1. Trimming at V came to 4 bases and at J to 2 bases, leaving 8 bases not matched to a gene. This CDR3 comprises 16 residues. CDR1 and CDR2 (germline): SGHTS, YDEGEE. CDR3 protein: CASSRRTGSGNQPQHF. The DNA for the CDR3 is TGTGCCAGCAGCAGACGGACAGGGAGCGGCAATCAGCCCCAGCATTTT.

This clonotype was found a few times. The rearrangement uses TRBV30 and TRBJ2-7, with 7 bases matching TRBD1. CDR1 and CDR2 from the germline V gene are GTSNPN and SVGIG (reference sequence). Trimming cost V 4 bases and J 5 bases; bases outside gene matches: 14. This CDR3 spans 15 amino acids. Written as DNA, the CDR3 is TGTGCCTGGAATCCCCCCTACAGGGGTGGGGACGAGCAGTACTTC. This translates into CAWNPPYRGGDEQYF. Full variable domain (rest looked up from reference TRBV30 and TRBJ2-7): SQTIHQWPATLVQPVGSPLSLECTVEGTSNPNLYWYRQAAGRGLQLLFYSVGIGQISSEVPQNLSASRPQDRQFILSSKKLLLSDSGFYLCAWNPPYRGGDEQYFGPGTRLTVT.

V gene TRBV28 combines with J gene TRBJ2-6, with D tentatively TRBD1 (6 bases). Germline lookup yields CDR1 MDHEN and CDR2 SYDVKM. Trimming took 5 bases from V and 2 from J, leaving 10 bases between them. This CDR3 comprises 15 residues. Here the CDR3 DNA reads TGTGCCAGCAGTCCCAGGGGTCCTGGGGCCAACGTCCTGACTTTC. It encodes CASSPRGPGANVLTF.

The chain joins TRBV4-1 to TRBJ1-5; D is unresolved. CDR3 size: 17 residues. Trimming pared 1 base from V and 1 base from J, leaving 14 bases between. The germline V gene encodes CDR1 MGHRA and CDR2 YSYEKL. For the CDR3, the DNA is TGCGCCAGCAGCCAAGTGGTTTCGAGGCGAAGCAATCAGCCCCAGCATTTT. This codes for CASSQVVSRRSNQPQHF.